The next 11 T cell receptor beta chains were all read from a single sample in a study of regulatory T cells in long-lasting Graves disease. The time point denotes: newly diagnosed GD, antithyroid drugs for less than 3 months. Preparation of the TCR library used RNA extracted from PBMCs. Researchers made TCR beta libraries by using iRepertoire HTBI primers and running Arm-PCR on CDR3 regions. TCRdb ran MiXCR on the multiplex PCR reads and lists one entry per CDR3 protein. The table includes some 600,000 distinct CDR3 sequences, roughly a sixth detected once. These same data were also listed under a study on T cells in Graves' hyperthyroidism and ophthalmopathy.

The sequencing used peripheral blood mononuclear cells (PBMCs), collected at new diagnosis, from a patient treated with antithyroid drugs. The receptor source for this set is a man aged 18 to 35 with Graves disease.

The rearrangement uses TRBV28 and TRBJ2-7, with D unclear. Germline CDR1 reads MDHEN; CDR2 reads SYDVKM. The CDR3 spans 11 residues. V shed 6 bases and J shed 5 bases, with 8 bases lying between them. The CDR3 DNA is TGTGCCAGCAGCCTACAAGACGAGCAGTACTTC. Its translation is CASSLQDEQYF.

This rearrangement joins TRBV27 to TRBJ1-2; the D gene is possibly TRBD1 (6 bases). Trimming took off 8 bases at V and 4 bases at J, with 20 bases between the two ends. CDR3 size: 15 residues. Per the germline V gene, CDR1 is MNHEY and CDR2 is SMNVEV (reference sequence). Here the CDR3 reads CASHASGGMVYGYTF. DNA of the CDR3: TGTGCCAGCCACGCTTCCGGGGGCATGGTCTATGGCTACACCTTC.

The J gene is TRBJ2-5, the V gene TRBV20-1, with TRBD2 matching over 13 bases. With 3 bases clipped from V and 5 bases from J, the junction kept 15 bases outside the gene matches. Germline V gene lookup returns CDR1 DFQATT and CDR2 SNEGSKA (reference sequence). The CDR3 runs to 18 residues. CDR3 amino acids: CSASGTSGRASVSETQYF. The DNA of the CDR3 is TGCAGTGCTAGTGGCACTAGCGGGAGGGCCAGTGTTAGTGAGACCCAGTACTTC.

The rearrangement links TRBV20-1 to TRBJ2-7; the match to TRBD2 covers 8 bases. Germline V gene sequence: CDR1 DFQATT, CDR2 SNEGSKA (reference sequence). The CDR3 is 14 amino acids. V lost 6 bases and J lost 0; bases outside the gene matches: 7. CDR3 protein: CSAISGGSSYEQYF. CDR3 nucleotides: TGCAGTGCGATCAGCGGGGGAAGCTCCTACGAGCAGTACTTC.

This clonotype was observed at least ten times. V is TRBV12-5 and J is TRBJ1-1; D perhaps matches TRBD1 (5 bases). The V end lost 2 bases, the J end lost 4 bases, and 11 bases lay between the germline ends. CDR3 length: 14 residues. Germline lookup yields CDR1 LGHNT and CDR2 FRNRAP. As DNA, the CDR3 is TGTGCTAGTGGTTTGTACGCAGGGAGCACTGAAGCTTTCTTT. Residues: CASGLYAGSTEAFF.

Notes on this clonotype: A single base separates this from a much larger clone, so it may be a read error. The CDR3 does not close with the conserved phenylalanine or tryptophan, likely indicating a read error. V gene TRBV30 combines with J gene TRBJ1-1; D possibly corresponds to TRBD1 (6 bases). The V gene lost 4 bases and the J gene lost 0 bases, with 9 bases spanning the gap. There are 13 residues in the CDR3. The germline gives CDR1 GTSNPN, CDR2 SVGIG (reference sequence). The CDR3 reads CAWTGAVNTEAFL. The CDR3 bases are TGTGCCTGGACAGGGGCCGTGAACACTGAAGCTTTCTTG.

This clonotype was detected ten times or more. V and J are TRBV20-1 and TRBJ1-1; 9 bases fit TRBD1. Germline V gene sequence: CDR1 DFQATT, CDR2 SNEGSKA (reference sequence). The V gene end was trimmed by 0 bases and the J gene end by 5 bases; junction bases not matched to a gene: 7. CDR3 size: 15 residues. The DNA for the CDR3 is TGCAGTGCTAGAGAGGACAGGGGAACGGGGACTGAAGCTTTCTTT. The encoded protein is CSAREDRGTGTEAFF.

This clonotype was observed a handful of times. This chain links TRBV11-1 with TRBJ2-3, with 12 bases lining up with TRBD2. V dropped 1 base and J dropped 6; count of bases not matched to a gene: 5. CDR1 and CDR2 (germline): SGHAT, FQDESV (reference sequence). The CDR3 loop spans 16 amino acids. The CDR3 loop is CASSLELAGGIDTQYF. The CDR3, as DNA: TGTGCCAGCAGCTTAGAACTAGCGGGAGGTATCGATACGCAGTATTTT.

This sequence joins TRBV27 and TRBJ1-4, with no clear D. The length of the CDR3 is 15 residues. Germline values: CDR1 MNHEY, CDR2 SMNVEV (reference sequence). Trimming pared 6 bases from V and 6 bases from J, leaving 17 bases between. CDR3 loop: CASSREGGADEKLFF. DNA for the CDR3: TGTGCCAGCAGCCGAGAGGGAGGAGCGGATGAAAAACTGTTTTTT. The variable domain in full, completed from reference TRBV27 and TRBJ1-4, reads EAQVTQNPRYLITVTGKKLTVTCSQNMNHEYMSWYRQDPGLGLRQIYYSMNVEVTDKGDVPEGYKVSRKEKRNFPLILESPSPNQTSLYFCASSREGGADEKLFFGSGTQLSVL.

This clonotype was counted at least ten times. The chain has TRBV7-9 and TRBJ2-3; possible D gene TRBD2, 7 bases. The germline CDR1 and CDR2 sequences are SEHNR and FQNEAQ (reference sequence). The CDR3 extends over 15 amino acids. Trimming shortened V by 8 bases and J by 2 bases, and 17 bases separated the two germline ends. DNA of the CDR3: TGTGCCAGCGACGGGGGGCAGCCACTCACAGATACGCAGTATTTT. Protein sequence: CASDGGQPLTDTQYF.

This sequence joins TRBV27 and TRBJ2-1; 13 positions agree with TRBD2. The CDR3 loop spans 18 amino acids. The V gene's germline CDR1 is MNHEY and CDR2 SMNVEV (reference sequence). Trimming removed 0 bases from V and 7 bases from J; junction bases left unmatched: 9. The CDR3 loop reads CASSLSLRTSGRGNEQFF. The CDR3 nucleotides are TGTGCCAGCAGTTTATCTTTAAGGACTAGCGGGAGAGGGAATGAGCAGTTCTTC.